One T cell receptor beta chain is described in this entry. The CDR3 is 14 amino acids. The germline V and J ends were trimmed by 7 bases and 6 bases, with 18 bases remaining between them. Per the germline V gene, CDR1 is SGHAT and CDR2 is FQNNGV. This specimen comes from a study of control samples from healthy donors and cancer patients. Repertoires were generated with immunoSEQ multiplex PCR, while TCRdb's copy carries only in-frame clones and drops some. This table has approximately 170,000 clones, about 92% appearing once. Sequenced sample: blood. The TCR comes from a man aged 25 to 45 in good health. V is TRBV11-2 and J is TRBJ1-1; D not resolved. CDR3 sequence: CASTGRLNSPEAFF. CDR3 bases: TGTGCCAGCACCGGTAGACTTAACTCTCCTGAAGCTTTCTTT.